The T cell receptor beta chain under discussion was sequenced for a study of long-term antiretroviral therapy in people with HIV. Study results and caveats: Clones with expansion before ART led the repertoire at all time points. Possibly under older ART regimens, blood was drawn between the mid-2000s and the late 2010s.

The CDR3 spans 11 residues. Looked up from germline, CDR1 is SGHVS and CDR2 is FNYEAQ. Trimming left V 4 bases short and J 2 bases short, with 3 bases between. Details on this clone: Its antigen is not known.

The libraries were made with immunoSEQ v3.0 at survey level. What sequencing targeted per sample was roughly 40,000-50,000 T-cell genomes. Assay: immunoSEQ multiplex PCR; the TCRdb copy retains only in-frame clones and omits some. Of tens of thousands of clones listed, around four fifths were seen once; the top ten hold 12%. Specimens carried roughly 0.9-10 million cryopreserved PBMC before DNA extraction. The chain recombines TRBV7-6 with TRBJ2-7; D call uncertain. The sequence derives from a man in his forties or fifties with HIV. This specimen consisted of unsorted PBMCs, obtained 1.6 years after starting antiretroviral therapy. The CDR3 loop is CASSSAYEQYF. The DNA of the CDR3 is TGTGCCAGCAGCTCGGCCTACGAGCAGTACTTC.